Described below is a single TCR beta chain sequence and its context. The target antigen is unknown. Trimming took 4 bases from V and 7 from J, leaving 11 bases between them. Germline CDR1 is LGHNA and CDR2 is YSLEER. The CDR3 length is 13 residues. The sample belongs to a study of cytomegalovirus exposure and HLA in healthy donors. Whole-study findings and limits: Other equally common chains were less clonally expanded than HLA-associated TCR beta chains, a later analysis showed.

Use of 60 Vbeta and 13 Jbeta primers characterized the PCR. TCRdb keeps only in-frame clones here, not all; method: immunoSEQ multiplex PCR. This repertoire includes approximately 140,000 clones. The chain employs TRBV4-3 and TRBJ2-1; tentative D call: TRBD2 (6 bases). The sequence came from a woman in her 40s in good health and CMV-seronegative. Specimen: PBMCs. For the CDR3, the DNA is TGCGCCAGCAGCCGGGAGGCTAATAATGAGCAGTTCTTC. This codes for CASSREANNEQFF.